This T cell receptor (beta chain) was captured in a study of control samples from healthy donors and cancer patients. Germline values: CDR1 KGHSH, CDR2 LQKENI. Germline trimming cut 5 bases from V and 5 bases from J; bases unmatched to any gene: 10. The CDR3 contains 15 residues. The protocol was immunoSEQ multiplex PCR, while the TCRdb copy is restricted to in-frame clones and leaves out a portion. This table has 80,000 to 100,000 clones, roughly 92% appearing once. The sample taken for sequencing was blood. The sequence came from a human donor in good health. The donor label of this sample is uncertain. This chain links TRBV18 with TRBJ1-1, with TRBD1 matching over 8 bases. The CDR3 protein is CASSETDRVRTEAFF. As DNA, the CDR3 is TGTGCCAGCTCAGAAACGGACAGGGTGCGAACTGAAGCTTTCTTT.